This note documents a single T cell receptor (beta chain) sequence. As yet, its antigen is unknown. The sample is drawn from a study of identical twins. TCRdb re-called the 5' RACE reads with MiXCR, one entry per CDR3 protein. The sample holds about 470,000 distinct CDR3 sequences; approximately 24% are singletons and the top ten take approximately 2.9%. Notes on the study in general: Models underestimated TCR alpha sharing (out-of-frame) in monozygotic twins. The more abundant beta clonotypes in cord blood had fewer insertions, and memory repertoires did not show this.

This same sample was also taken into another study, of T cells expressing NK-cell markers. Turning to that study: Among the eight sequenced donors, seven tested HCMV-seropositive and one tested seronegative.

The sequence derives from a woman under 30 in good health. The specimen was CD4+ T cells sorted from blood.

Here the CDR3 reads CASSVAGGLTTYEQYF. The CDR3 region has the DNA TGTGCCAGCAGCGTAGCTGGGGGTCTCACAACCTACGAGCAGTACTTC. This chain uses TRBV9 with TRBJ2-7; D tentatively fits TRBD1 or TRBD2 (5 bases each). This CDR3 comprises 16 residues. Germline CDR1 reads SGDLS; CDR2 reads YYNGEE. V lost 0 bases and J lost 2, with 15 bases in between.